The clone carrying this TCR beta chain was picked up a small number of times. The antigen is not known. The sample is drawn from a study of cytomegalovirus exposure and HLA in healthy donors. Notes on the study in general: Cytomegalovirus status, reportedly, was diagnosed with high specificity and sensitivity by the classifier. Roughly uniform depth of sequencing across donors was assumed in presence/absence analyses. TCR beta chain V- and J-gene trimming was linked, in a later analysis, to a missense variant in DCLRE1C.

PCR involved 60 Vbeta and 13 Jbeta primers. The protocol was immunoSEQ multiplex PCR, while the TCRdb copy is restricted to in-frame clones and leaves out a portion. The sample has about 150,000 clones; 79% are singletons. Germline V gene sequence: CDR1 MNHNY, CDR2 SVGAGI (reference sequence). The CDR3 contains 12 residues. V was shortened by 2 bases and J by 13 bases, with 9 bases between the two germline ends. The source material was PBMCs. The V call is TRBV6-6, the J call TRBJ1-6; D gene unclear. This clonotype was sampled from a human donor in good health. CDR3 residues: CASSYLGSPLHF. CDR3 in DNA: TGTGCCAGCAGTTACCTGGGCAGTCCCCTCCACTTT.